These T cell receptor beta chains were read from a single sample in a study of spatial heterogeneity in lung cancer. TCRdb passed the 5' RACE reads through MiXCR, listing each CDR3 protein once. Among about 85,000 distinct CDR3 sequences, approximately 20% were seen once, and the ten largest hold around 5.9%. This specimen consisted of PBMCs, obtained at surgery. Receptors originate from a male donor with early-stage non-small cell lung cancer. Both conserved end residues are trimmed from each CDR3.

j_gene,v_gene,CDR3aa
TRBJ2-7,TRBV5-1,ASSLGADSYEQY
TRBJ2-5,TRBV3-1,ASSPSGTQETQY
TRBJ1-2,TRBV9,ASSGPGTNYGYT
TRBJ2-2,TRBV28,ATQHGGRAIGELF
TRBJ2-3,TRBV7-9,ASSPGQSTDTQY
TRBJ2-2,TRBV11-2,ASSLSNTGELF
TRBJ2-7,TRBV7-2,ASSPSGQGSEQY
TRBJ1-1,TRBV4-1,ASSQVWGLGGEAF
TRBJ1-3,TRBV20-1,SALILQGAGNTIY
TRBJ2-7,TRBV7-6,ASSLEEGAVYEQY
TRBJ2-2,TRBV6-1,ASSEATGGTGELF
TRBJ2-3,TRBV7-2,ASSLGAPTDTQY
TRBJ1-1,TRBV5-1,ASSRGGTGGSGTEAF
TRBJ1-1,TRBV7-2,ASSYSGPATTEAF
TRBJ2-7,TRBV6-6,ASHGGSKQY
TRBJ2-7,TRBV6-1,ASKSWSEQY
TRBJ2-1,TRBV5-1,ASSLGNYNEQF
TRBJ2-1,TRBV2,ASSGAIVYNEQF
TRBJ2-5,TRBV15,ATSPAQETQY
TRBJ2-7,TRBV19,ASSPGGSYEQY
TRBJ2-1,TRBV20-1,SAAGDYNEQF
TRBJ2-1,TRBV20-1,SAKTSHSYNEQF
TRBJ2-1,TRBV5-5,ASSLGTGSLNEQF
TRBJ2-7,TRBV7-9,ASSLAGEGAYEQY
TRBJ1-2,TRBV29-1,SVPGTGGRGYGYT
TRBJ2-1,TRBV28,ASSFGRLGNEQF
TRBJ1-1,TRBV6-5,ATGTVMNTEAF
TRBJ2-5,TRBV25-1,ASSHNRGTPETQY
TRBJ1-5,TRBV5-1,ASSLAGYSNQPQH
TRBJ2-1,TRBV24-1,ATSDPHRLAGEGDEQF
TRBJ2-3,TRBV15,ATSREPAAGTDTQY
TRBJ1-2,TRBV11-2,ASRGRSFNYGYT
TRBJ2-1,TRBV5-4,ASSLGTRVAEQF
TRBJ1-5,TRBV20-1,SAAGQGWDQPQH
TRBJ2-5,TRBV7-2,ASSFTEGETQY
TRBJ2-3,TRBV5-8,ASSPPGGQDRY
TRBJ2-3,TRBV12-5,ASGSTGTSATDTQY
TRBJ2-1,TRBV28,ASSLNSRNNEQF
TRBJ1-4,TRBV19,ASSIGQFSATNEKLF
TRBJ1-3,TRBV28,ASSAPRTSGNTIY
TRBJ2-5,TRBV29-1,SVALHYPDPEETQY
TRBJ2-7,TRBV5-6,ASGHGGQGSYEQY
TRBJ2-2,TRBV11-3,ASSPSGNTGELF
TRBJ1-1,TRBV27,ASSPRQGGEAF
TRBJ2-3,TRBV15,ATSRPTTVSTDTQY
TRBJ2-1,TRBV13,ASSRGSPGGEQF
TRBJ2-7,TRBV14,ASSQVRGHEQY
TRBJ2-1,TRBV11-3,ASSLDQSGSSYNEQF
TRBJ2-1,TRBV11-1,ASSAPTGTARGNEQF
TRBJ2-1,TRBV4-1,ASSQWGTTNEQF